This is a list of T cell receptor beta chains from one sample in a study of T cells after somatic rescue of genetic block. This table comes from immunoSEQ multiplex PCR, and its TCRdb copy is limited to in-frame clones, with some not included. The sample lists 55,000 or so clones, 96% occurring once. Sequenced: peripheral blood mononuclear cells (PBMCs). These receptors originate from a child under two years old. Both conserved end residues are part of each CDR3. Each record gives: CDR3 protein, J gene, V gene.

CDR3 protein: CASSLGTAVVTQYF
J gene: TRBJ2-3
V gene: TRBV7-2

CDR3 protein: CASSGTSVYNEQFF
J gene: TRBJ2-1
V gene: TRBV5-4

CDR3 protein: CASSRDRGMNTEAFF
J gene: TRBJ1-1
V gene: TRBV4-2

CDR3 protein: CASSEAGLVENTQYF
J gene: TRBJ2-3
V gene: TRBV2

CDR3 protein: CASSTRLAGGETQYF
J gene: TRBJ2-5
V gene: TRBV11-2

CDR3 protein: CASSLLGGGKPQHF
J gene: TRBJ1-5
V gene: TRBV19

CDR3 protein: CASSKARCGSWYEQYF
J gene: TRBJ2-7
V gene: TRBV21-1

CDR3 protein: CASSVGDTQYF
J gene: TRBJ2-3
V gene: TRBV9

CDR3 protein: CSVEGTEAFF
J gene: TRBJ1-1
V gene: TRBV29-1

CDR3 protein: CSVDRVNTEAFF
J gene: TRBJ1-1
V gene: TRBV29-1

CDR3 protein: CASSTILAGGIDTQYF
J gene: TRBJ2-3
V gene: TRBV19

CDR3 protein: CASYRGRHEQFF
J gene: TRBJ2-1
V gene: TRBV19

CDR3 protein: CAWSIGTNQPQHF
J gene: TRBJ1-5
V gene: TRBV30

CDR3 protein: CSARTVHEQYF
J gene: TRBJ2-7
V gene: TRBV20-1

CDR3 protein: CASSGPRVPNYGYTF
J gene: TRBJ1-2
V gene: TRBV9

CDR3 protein: CAVRVPSYEQYF
J gene: TRBJ2-7
V gene: TRBV2

CDR3 protein: CASSSQDRRNEKLFF
J gene: TRBJ1-4
V gene: TRBV7-2

CDR3 protein: CASTTRSSYNEQFF
J gene: TRBJ2-1
V gene: TRBV7-8

CDR3 protein: CASSTDRGLGTEAFF
J gene: TRBJ1-1
V gene: TRBV7-9

CDR3 protein: CASSLPYSREGWTYNEQFF
J gene: TRBJ2-1
V gene: TRBV5-6

CDR3 protein: CASSGGGSPLHF
J gene: TRBJ1-6
V gene: TRBV25-1

CDR3 protein: CASSLEHRNTGELFF
J gene: TRBJ2-2
V gene: TRBV7-2

CDR3 protein: CASIQVTDTQYF
J gene: TRBJ2-3
V gene: TRBV2

CDR3 protein: CASSWTSAYNEQFF
J gene: TRBJ2-1
V gene: TRBV7-2

CDR3 protein: CASSDRSNQPQHF
J gene: TRBJ1-5
V gene: TRBV6-4

CDR3 protein: CASSLRDPGELFF
J gene: TRBJ2-2
V gene: TRBV5-1

CDR3 protein: CASSPDRSYEQYF
J gene: -
V gene: TRBV4-3

CDR3 protein: CASSARDRDYGYTF
J gene: TRBJ1-2
V gene: TRBV6-1

CDR3 protein: CASSLVRGQGYTF
J gene: TRBJ1-2
V gene: TRBV7-2

CDR3 protein: CASSSLRGQGNIQYF
J gene: TRBJ2-4
V gene: TRBV13

CDR3 protein: CASSLPQVPGNTIYF
J gene: TRBJ1-3
V gene: TRBV28

CDR3 protein: CASSQRTGNTEAFF
J gene: TRBJ1-1
V gene: TRBV11-2

CDR3 protein: CASSSQGRGYEQYF
J gene: TRBJ2-7
V gene: TRBV27

CDR3 protein: CASNSPDRGDEQYF
J gene: TRBJ2-7
V gene: TRBV6-5

CDR3 protein: CASSLFMAYTF
J gene: TRBJ1-2
V gene: TRBV5-6

CDR3 protein: CASSPPIGPKNTGELFF
J gene: TRBJ2-2
V gene: TRBV18

CDR3 protein: CASSLEGVSVETQYF
J gene: TRBJ2-5
V gene: TRBV11-2

CDR3 protein: CASSQGTVVKEKLFF
J gene: TRBJ1-4
V gene: TRBV4-1

CDR3 protein: CASSARQGRYEKLFF
J gene: TRBJ1-4
V gene: TRBV11-2

CDR3 protein: CSASGTPPYEQYF
J gene: TRBJ2-7
V gene: TRBV29-1

CDR3 protein: CASSVTASNYGYTF
J gene: TRBJ1-2
V gene: TRBV9

CDR3 protein: CASSEVRSSYNEQFF
J gene: TRBJ2-1
V gene: TRBV2

CDR3 protein: CASSVRLAKNIQYF
J gene: TRBJ2-4
V gene: TRBV28

CDR3 protein: CAISDRYSNQPQHF
J gene: TRBJ1-5
V gene: TRBV10-3

CDR3 protein: CATAEGDHTDTQYF
J gene: TRBJ2-3
V gene: TRBV15

CDR3 protein: CASSQERDRQTQYF
J gene: TRBJ2-5
V gene: TRBV4-3

CDR3 protein: CASSPRTGVADTQYF
J gene: TRBJ2-3
V gene: TRBV28

CDR3 protein: CASSNNYGYTF
J gene: TRBJ1-2
V gene: TRBV7-2

CDR3 protein: CASSQARDYGYTF
J gene: TRBJ1-2
V gene: TRBV14

CDR3 protein: CASSLGPQGTGYTF
J gene: TRBJ1-2
V gene: TRBV7-2

CDR3 protein: CASSPGGEKLFF
J gene: TRBJ1-4
V gene: TRBV4-1

CDR3 protein: CASSQDPLAGTGELFF
J gene: TRBJ2-2
V gene: TRBV4-2

CDR3 protein: CASSFRRDRNTGELFF
J gene: TRBJ2-2
V gene: TRBV11-2

CDR3 protein: CASSQRQGSYEQYF
J gene: TRBJ2-7
V gene: TRBV4-2

CDR3 protein: CASSLGSTDTQYF
J gene: TRBJ2-3
V gene: TRBV5-4

CDR3 protein: CASSTKQPGTSVYPGELFF
J gene: TRBJ2-2
V gene: TRBV9

CDR3 protein: CSSRGRHEQFF
J gene: TRBJ2-1
V gene: TRBV20-1

CDR3 protein: CAWSVSGNTIYF
J gene: TRBJ1-3
V gene: TRBV30

CDR3 protein: CASSWSLYNEQFF
J gene: TRBJ2-1
V gene: TRBV19

CDR3 protein: CASSLRGGNEKLFF
J gene: TRBJ1-4
V gene: TRBV19